What follows are 3 T cell receptor beta chains derived from one specimen sequenced in a study of shared clonotypes between healthy human individuals. The assay was immunoSEQ multiplex PCR, and TCRdb's table has in-frame clones only and misses some. The sample yields approximately 2,000,000 clones, about 93% seen once. In the naive CD8 group, cells lacked CD45RO and were positively selected for CCR7, so terminally differentiated effector memory CD45RA+ cells were left out. Sample: naive CD8+ T cells from PBMCs. The source is a young man in good health. Some clones in this sample may be carry-over from other donors' samples.

Only a few counts were recorded for this clone. The chain has TRBV29-1 and TRBJ1-1; a possible D gene is TRBD1 (5 bases). Germline CDR1 is SQVTM and CDR2 is ANQGSEA. V lost 2 bases and J 7 bases, leaving 8 bases between the germline ends. This CDR3 has 11 residues. CDR3: CSVESGFEAFF. For the CDR3, the DNA is TGCAGCGTTGAATCAGGGTTTGAAGCTTTCTTT. Drawing the rest from reference TRBV29-1 and TRBJ1-1, the complete variable domain is SAVISQKPSRDICQRGTSLTIQCQVDSQVTMMFWYRQQPGQSLTLIATANQGSEATYESGFVIDKFPISRPNLTFSTLTVSNMSPEDSSIYLCSVESGFEAFFGQGTRLTVV.

The rearrangement joins TRBV28 to TRBJ2-2; 8 bases fit TRBD1. The ends lost 3 bases at V and 7 bases at J; junction bases unmatched: 7. This CDR3 region has 15 residues. Germline lookup yields CDR1 MDHEN and CDR2 SYDVKM. CDR3 region: CASSLVDRGHGELFF. In nucleotides, the CDR3 is TGTGCCAGCAGTTTGGTCGACAGGGGCCACGGGGAGCTGTTTTTT.

The chain couples TRBV14 to TRBJ2-5; D unclear. The CDR3 has 14 residues. Trimming cost V 3 bases and J 5 bases, with 13 bases left between them. The germline V gene has CDR1 SGHDN and CDR2 FVKESK. CDR3 DNA sequence: TGTGCCAGCAGCCAGTACGGGTTTCAGGAGACCCAGTACTTC. It codes for CASSQYGFQETQYF.